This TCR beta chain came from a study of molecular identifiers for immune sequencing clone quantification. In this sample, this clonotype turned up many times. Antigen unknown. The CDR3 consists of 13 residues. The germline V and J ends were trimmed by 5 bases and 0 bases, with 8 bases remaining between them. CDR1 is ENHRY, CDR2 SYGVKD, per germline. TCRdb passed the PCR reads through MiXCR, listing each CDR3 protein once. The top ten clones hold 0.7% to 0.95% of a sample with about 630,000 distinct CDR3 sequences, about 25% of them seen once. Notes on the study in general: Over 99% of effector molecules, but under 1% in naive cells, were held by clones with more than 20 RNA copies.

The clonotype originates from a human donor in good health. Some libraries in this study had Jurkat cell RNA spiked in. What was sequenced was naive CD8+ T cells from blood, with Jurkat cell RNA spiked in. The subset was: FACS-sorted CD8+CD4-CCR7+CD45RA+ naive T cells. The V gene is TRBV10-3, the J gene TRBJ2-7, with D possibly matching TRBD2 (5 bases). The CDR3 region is CAISSGDSYEQYF. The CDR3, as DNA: TGTGCCATCAGTTCCGGGGACTCCTACGAGCAGTACTTC.